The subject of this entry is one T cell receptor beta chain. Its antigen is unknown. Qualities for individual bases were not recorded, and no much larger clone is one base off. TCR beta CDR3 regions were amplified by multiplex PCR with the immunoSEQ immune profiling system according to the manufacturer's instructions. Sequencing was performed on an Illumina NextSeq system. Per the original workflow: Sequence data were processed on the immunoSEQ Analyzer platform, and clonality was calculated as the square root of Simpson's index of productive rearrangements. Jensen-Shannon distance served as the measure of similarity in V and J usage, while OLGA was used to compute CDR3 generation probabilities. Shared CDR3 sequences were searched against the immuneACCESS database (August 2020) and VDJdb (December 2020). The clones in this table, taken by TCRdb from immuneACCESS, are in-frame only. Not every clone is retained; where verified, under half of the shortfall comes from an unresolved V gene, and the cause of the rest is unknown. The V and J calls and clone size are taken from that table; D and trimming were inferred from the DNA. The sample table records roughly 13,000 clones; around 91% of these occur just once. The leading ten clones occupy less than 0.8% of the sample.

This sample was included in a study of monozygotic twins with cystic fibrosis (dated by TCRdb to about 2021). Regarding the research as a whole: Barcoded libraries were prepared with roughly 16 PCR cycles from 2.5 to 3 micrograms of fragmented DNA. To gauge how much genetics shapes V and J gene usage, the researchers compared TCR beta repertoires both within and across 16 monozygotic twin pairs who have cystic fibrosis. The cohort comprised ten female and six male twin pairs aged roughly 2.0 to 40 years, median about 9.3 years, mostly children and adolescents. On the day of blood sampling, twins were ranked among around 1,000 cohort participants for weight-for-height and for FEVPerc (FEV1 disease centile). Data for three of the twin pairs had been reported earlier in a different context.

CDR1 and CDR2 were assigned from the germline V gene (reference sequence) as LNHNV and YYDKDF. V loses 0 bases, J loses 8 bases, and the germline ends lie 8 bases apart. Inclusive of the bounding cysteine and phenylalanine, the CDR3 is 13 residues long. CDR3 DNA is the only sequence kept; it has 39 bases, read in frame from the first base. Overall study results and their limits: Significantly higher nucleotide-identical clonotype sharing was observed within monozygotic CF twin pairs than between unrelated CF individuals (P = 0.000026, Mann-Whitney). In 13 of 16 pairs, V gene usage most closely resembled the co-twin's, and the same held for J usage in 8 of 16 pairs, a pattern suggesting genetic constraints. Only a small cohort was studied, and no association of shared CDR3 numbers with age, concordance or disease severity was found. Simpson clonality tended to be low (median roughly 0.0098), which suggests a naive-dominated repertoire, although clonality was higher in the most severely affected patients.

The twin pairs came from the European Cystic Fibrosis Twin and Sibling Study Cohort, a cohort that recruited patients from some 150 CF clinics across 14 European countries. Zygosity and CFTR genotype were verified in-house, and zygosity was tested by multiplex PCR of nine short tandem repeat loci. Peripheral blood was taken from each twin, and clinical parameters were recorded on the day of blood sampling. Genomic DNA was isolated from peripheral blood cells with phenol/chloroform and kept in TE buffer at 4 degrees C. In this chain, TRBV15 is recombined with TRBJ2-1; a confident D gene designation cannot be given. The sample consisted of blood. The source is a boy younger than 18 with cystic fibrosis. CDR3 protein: CATSRDRGDEQFF. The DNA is TGTGCCACCAGCAGAGATCGCGGAGATGAGCAGTTCTTC. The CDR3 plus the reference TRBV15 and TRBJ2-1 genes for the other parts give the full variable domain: DAMVIQNPRYQVTQFGKPVTLSCSQTLNHNVMYWYQQKSSQAPKLLFHYYDKDFNNEADTPDNFQSRRPNTSFCFLDIRSPGLGDTAMYLCATSRDRGDEQFFGPGTRLTVL.